One TCR beta chain is described in this entry. Its target antigen remains unknown. Per-base quality was not reported, and no clone a single base away is much larger than it. V loses 1 base at its end and J loses 0 bases; junction bases beyond the gene matches: 6. Via the germline V gene, CDR1 is SQVTM and CDR2 ANQGSEA. Including cysteine and phenylalanine, the CDR3 has 16 amino acids. The entry retains the CDR3 DNA only, 48 bases that are in frame from base 1. The library was prepared using the immunoSEQ multiplex PCR assay. This is the immuneACCESS table as TCRdb keeps it, with only in-frame sequences that have V and J called. A part of the clones is gone; compared with another copy, unresolved V genes explain less than half, and the rest is unexplained. The table for this sample lists approximately 15,000 clones; about 71% of them were counted only once. Of the sample, 14% is held by the ten largest clones.

The sample is drawn from a study of PD-1 and CTLA-4 blockade in melanoma (dated by TCRdb to the early 2020s). Describing the broader study: In patients with melanoma, the researchers looked at the effects of CTLA-4 blockade versus PD-1 blockade on the CD8 T cell response that was melanoma-reactive.

The chain employs TRBV29-1 and TRBJ1-3; the central 7 bases match TRBD1. This TCR was recovered from a human donor with melanoma. This specimen consisted of CD8+ T cells from peripheral blood, obtained from a patient given anti-PD-1 treatment. Read as DNA, the sequence is TGCAGCGTTGAAGCTTGGGGACAGAACTCTGGAAACACCATATATTTT. The resulting protein is CSVEAWGQNSGNTIYF.